Below, 14 T cell receptor beta chains from the same sample are listed, as sequenced in a study of cytomegalovirus exposure and HLA in healthy donors. The PCR used 60 Vbeta and 13 Jbeta primers. Only in-frame clones appear in the TCRdb table, and some are missing; sequencing was by immunoSEQ multiplex PCR. The sample lists around 150,000 clones, more than 70% occurring once. Sequenced input: PBMCs. The source of these receptors is a man aged 40-55 years in good health and CMV-seronegative.

The rearrangement uses TRBV11-2 and TRBJ2-3; TRBD1 matches 7 bases. V shed 2 bases, J shed 3 bases, and the junction held 5 bases outside the gene matches. The CDR3 is 15 residues long. The germline CDR1 and CDR2 sequences are SGHAT and FQNNGV. CDR3 region: CASSLLAGGTDTQYF. The CDR3 DNA is TGTGCCAGCAGCTTATTAGCAGGGGGAACAGATACGCAGTATTTT. Full variable domain (outside the CDR3, taken from reference TRBV11-2 and TRBJ2-3): EAGVAQSPRYKIIEKRQSVAFWCNPISGHATLYWYQQILGQGPKLLIQFQNNGVVDDSQLPKDRFSAERLKGVDSTLKIQPAKLEDSAVYLCASSLLAGGTDTQYFGPGTRLTVL.

V usage is TRBV4-1 and J usage is TRBJ2-7; D is unclear. Germline V gene data show CDR1 as MGHRA and CDR2 as YSYEKL. The CDR3 has 14 amino acids. V shed 1 base and J shed 1 base, with 8 bases lying between them. CDR3 sequence reads: CASSQGGRSYEQYF. CDR3 nucleotides: TGCGCCAGCAGCCAAGGCGGCAGATCCTACGAGCAGTACTTC.

A word on this clone: Other DNA sequences in the same sample also yield this CDR3. This sequence joins TRBV19 and TRBJ2-5; 7 bases align to TRBD1. V gave up 4 bases and J gave up 2 bases; unmatched junction bases: 1. Germline V gene data show CDR1 as LNHDA and CDR2 as SQIVND (reference sequence). The CDR3 has 13 residues. The CDR3: CASSRQGQETQYF. In DNA form, the CDR3 reads TGTGCCAGTAGTAGACAGGGACAAGAGACCCAGTACTTC.

The chain employs TRBV30 and TRBJ2-4, with D tentatively TRBD1 (5 bases). V lost 6 bases and J lost 8, with 20 bases in between. CDR1 and CDR2 (germline): GTSNPN, SVGIG (reference sequence). This CDR3 comprises 14 residues. CDR3 coding DNA: TGTGCCTGCAAACGCTCCAGGGTCTCGGACATTCAGTACTTC. Its translation: CACKRSRVSDIQYF.

There are a few counts of this clone. V is TRBV6-1 and J is TRBJ2-5; no firm D call. V lost 6 bases, J lost 1 base, and 9 bases lay in between. Germline assignment: CDR1 MNHNS and CDR2 SASEGT. The CDR3 is 13 residues long. CDR3 protein: CASSSVAQETQYF. The DNA for the CDR3 is TGTGCCAGCAGCTCAGTGGCCCAAGAGACCCAGTACTTC.

V is TRBV19 and J is TRBJ1-2, with D perhaps TRBD1 (6 bases). This CDR3 is built from 13 residues. From germline, CDR1 is LNHDA and CDR2 SQIVND (reference sequence). V dropped 3 bases and J dropped 13 bases, with 18 bases sitting between them. The CDR3 loop is CASSINLQGGGTF. As DNA, the CDR3 is TGTGCCAGTAGTATCAACTTACAGGGCGGCGGCACCTTC. The entire variable domain, with the rest obtained from reference TRBV19 and TRBJ1-2, is as follows: DGGITQSPKYLFRKEGQNVTLSCEQNLNHDAMYWYRQDPGQGLRLIYYSQIVNDFQKGDIAEGYSVSREKKESFPLTVTSAQKNPTAFYLCASSINLQGGGTFGSGTRLTVV.

This chain connects TRBV7-9 to TRBJ1-3, with a weak D call TRBD1 (5 bases). Trimming removed 4 bases from V and 0 bases from J, with 13 bases in between. The CDR3 extends over 16 amino acids. Germline loops: CDR1 SEHNR, CDR2 FQNEAQ (reference sequence). CDR3 region: CASSSSDRSSGNTIYF. CDR3 DNA: TGTGCCAGCAGCTCATCAGACAGAAGCTCTGGAAACACCATATATTTT.

V is TRBV5-6 and J is TRBJ2-5; 8 nucleotides align to TRBD1. The V segment lost 5 bases and the J segment 3 bases; nucleotides outside the gene matches: 9. The CDR3 extends over 15 amino acids. The germline CDR1 and CDR2 sequences are SGHDT and YYEEEE. The CDR3 spells CASSYQGARKETQYF. Written as DNA, the CDR3 is TGTGCCAGCAGTTACCAGGGGGCGCGGAAAGAGACCCAGTACTTC.

The rearrangement joins TRBV9 to TRBJ2-1; TRBD2 might be the D (7 bases). Looked up from germline, CDR1 is SGDLS and CDR2 is YYNGEE. Trimming left V 4 bases short and J 6 bases short, with 26 bases between. The CDR3 extends over 18 amino acids. CDR3 sequence reads: CASSPFMGWGGGPNEQFF. CDR3 sequence (DNA): TGTGCCAGCAGCCCGTTCATGGGGTGGGGAGGGGGGCCCAATGAGCAGTTCTTC.

The genes are TRBV6-1 and TRBJ2-7, with D maybe TRBD1 (7 bases). The CDR3 sequence is 13 residues long. Trimming shortened V by 6 bases and J by 6 bases, and 15 bases separated the two germline ends. The V gene's germline CDR1 is MNHNS and CDR2 SASEGT. CDR3 in DNA: TGTGCCAGCAGCAGGGGGGCTGGGGGCGAGCAGTACTTC. Its protein is CASSRGAGGEQYF.

The J gene is TRBJ1-2, the V gene TRBV25-1, with 9 bases that match TRBD1. This CDR3 is built from 17 residues. Germline CDR1 is MGHDK and CDR2 is SYGVNS. V dropped 4 bases and J dropped 1; count of bases not matched to a gene: 10. The CDR3 DNA reads TGTGCCAGCAGTGCCTTACAGGGGGCGCAGGATAACTATGGCTACACCTTC. Residues: CASSALQGAQDNYGYTF.

This clone was seen more than once but under ten times. The rearrangement joins TRBV30 to TRBJ2-3, with TRBD2 matching 7 bases. The germline V gene encodes CDR1 GTSNPN and CDR2 SVGIG (reference sequence). There are 13 residues in the CDR3. The J segment lost 4 bases and the V segment lost 4 bases, leaving 5 bases of the junction unmatched. CDR3 DNA: TGTGCCTGGACCACGGGGGGTCCAGATACGCAGTATTTT. This codes for CAWTTGGPDTQYF.

V usage is TRBV7-9 and J usage is TRBJ2-5; 11 nucleotides match TRBD2. CDR1 and CDR2 from the germline V gene are SEHNR and FQNEAQ (reference sequence). CDR3 length: 16 amino acids. V was pared by 5 bases and J by 5 bases, with 10 bases of the junction left unmatched. CDR3 DNA: TGTGCCAGCAGCCCGGGAACTAGCGGGAGAGGGGAGACCCAGTACTTC. Its protein product is CASSPGTSGRGETQYF.

This chain links TRBV2 with TRBJ2-5; 9 nucleotides align to TRBD2. Germline trimming cut 10 bases from V and 2 bases from J; bases unmatched to any gene: 5. CDR1 and CDR2 (germline): SNHLY, FYNNEI. The CDR3 totals 13 residues. CDR3: CATDSGSQETQYF. In DNA form, the CDR3 reads TGTGCCACCGATAGCGGGAGTCAAGAGACCCAGTACTTC.